These T cell receptor beta chains were read from a single sample in a study of blood T cells in healthy people across ages. TCRdb re-called the 5' RACE reads with MiXCR, one entry per CDR3 protein. The sample consists of 750,000 to 1,000,000 distinct CDR3 sequences, under 35% of them appearing once. This sample was shared with a second study, whose subject was T cells of mothers and their children.

What was sequenced was blood. These receptors were taken from a woman in her forties in good health. Both conserved end residues are part of each CDR3. The D gene is left open where the match is weak.

D,J,length,V,CDR3
NA,TRBJ2-1,12,TRBV5-1,CASSLTSNEQFF
NA,TRBJ1-1,14,TRBV12-3/TRBV12-4,CASIFLAGDTEAFF
TRBD1,TRBJ1-1,14,TRBV5-1,CASSLLVGGTEVFF
NA,TRBJ2-3,13,TRBV27,CASSLETTDTQYF
TRBD1,TRBJ2-7,12,TRBV7-2,CASSVTGVWQYF
NA,TRBJ1-2,15,TRBV4-1,CASSQVIGDNYGYTF
TRBD2,TRBJ2-1,16,TRBV5-5,CASSLWVRGGLDEQFF
NA,TRBJ1-2,13,TRBV7-2,CASSSAGRDGYTF
NA,TRBJ1-5,14,TRBV5-5,CASSYTAMQQPQHF
TRBD1,TRBJ2-1,14,TRBV5-1,CASSLIQGVDEQFF
NA,TRBJ1-1,12,TRBV5-1,CASARIDTEAFF
TRBD1,TRBJ1-1,15,TRBV29-1,CSVRGGTGSNTEAFF
NA,TRBJ1-1,16,TRBV10-2,CASTGAGWGVNTEAFF
TRBD2,TRBJ2-5,18,TRBV20-1,CSARDQAGAGGVQETQYF
NA,TRBJ2-1,15,TRBV5-1,CASSLALGYYNEQFF
NA,TRBJ2-6,18,TRBV18,CASSPPVGGADGANVLTF
TRBD1,TRBJ1-1,15,TRBV28,CASRRDLTGGTEAFF
NA,TRBJ2-1,12,TRBV5-1,CASSLQWNEQFF
NA,TRBJ1-2,14,TRBV20-1,CSAREGGPGYGYTF
NA,TRBJ2-4,15,TRBV19,CASSRRPRDKNIQYF
TRBD2,TRBJ2-1,16,TRBV7-3,CASSFAGGAGYNEQFF
NA,TRBJ2-5,14,TRBV9,CASSVGLSQETQYF
TRBD1,TRBJ2-1,15,TRBV20-1,CSARGSGTDYNGQFF
NA,TRBJ1-1,15,TRBV5-8,CASSLREAAYTEAFF
NA,TRBJ2-2,13,TRBV20-1,CSARGQYAGELFF
NA,TRBJ1-1,13,TRBV29-1,CSVVPRKNTEAFF
NA,TRBJ2-7,14,TRBV25-1,CAGSRVGSVDEQYF
NA,TRBJ1-1,14,TRBV28,CASSFDRRGTEAFF
NA,TRBJ2-5,15,TRBV7-3,CASSLGPDSRETQYF
TRBD2,TRBJ2-7,15,TRBV4-1,CASSQGTSGAYEQYF
TRBD1,TRBJ2-1,16,TRBV12-3/TRBV12-4,CASSLGQGAIGSEQFF
NA,TRBJ2-7,15,TRBV4-3,CASSQDKSAAYEQYF
NA,TRBJ2-4,15,TRBV7-2,CASSLSRDAYNEQYF
TRBD2,TRBJ2-3,16,TRBV28,CASSPGGALSTDTQYF
NA,TRBJ2-1,13,TRBV5-1,CASSRRDKDEQFF
NA,TRBJ1-2,13,TRBV28,CASSRPAGAGYTF
TRBD1,TRBJ2-7,14,TRBV24-1,CATSGPGQGFEQYF
NA,TRBJ1-1,13,TRBV7-9,CASRDNPNTEAFF
NA,TRBJ2-7,14,TRBV2,CASSGQLGTGEQYF
NA,TRBJ1-1,17,TRBV7-2,CAGSSTGTRVPNTEAFF
NA,TRBJ2-7,13,TRBV3-1,CTSSPPRGYEQYF
NA,TRBJ1-4,12,TRBV18,CASSPPRTKLFF
TRBD1,TRBJ1-1,15,TRBV7-9,CASKTYRGGLTEAFF
NA,TRBJ2-1,14,TRBV7-3,CASSLNAVPNEQFF
TRBD2,TRBJ2-4,14,TRBV2,CASISDGGKNIQYF